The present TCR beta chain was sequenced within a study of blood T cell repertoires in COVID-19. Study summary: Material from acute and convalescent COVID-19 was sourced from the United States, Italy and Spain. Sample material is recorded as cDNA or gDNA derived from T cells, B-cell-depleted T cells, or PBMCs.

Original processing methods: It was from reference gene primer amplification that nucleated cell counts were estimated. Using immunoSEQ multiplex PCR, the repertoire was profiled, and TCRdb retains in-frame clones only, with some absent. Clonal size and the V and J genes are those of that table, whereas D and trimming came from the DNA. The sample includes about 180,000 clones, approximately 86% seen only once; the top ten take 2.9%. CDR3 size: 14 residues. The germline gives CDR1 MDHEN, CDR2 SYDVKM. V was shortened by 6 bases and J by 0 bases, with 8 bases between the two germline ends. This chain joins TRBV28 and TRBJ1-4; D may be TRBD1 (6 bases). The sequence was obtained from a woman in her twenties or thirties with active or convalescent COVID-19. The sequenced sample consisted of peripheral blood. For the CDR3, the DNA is TGTGCCAGCAGGTCAGGGGCAACTAATGAAAAACTGTTTTTT. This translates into CASRSGATNEKLFF.